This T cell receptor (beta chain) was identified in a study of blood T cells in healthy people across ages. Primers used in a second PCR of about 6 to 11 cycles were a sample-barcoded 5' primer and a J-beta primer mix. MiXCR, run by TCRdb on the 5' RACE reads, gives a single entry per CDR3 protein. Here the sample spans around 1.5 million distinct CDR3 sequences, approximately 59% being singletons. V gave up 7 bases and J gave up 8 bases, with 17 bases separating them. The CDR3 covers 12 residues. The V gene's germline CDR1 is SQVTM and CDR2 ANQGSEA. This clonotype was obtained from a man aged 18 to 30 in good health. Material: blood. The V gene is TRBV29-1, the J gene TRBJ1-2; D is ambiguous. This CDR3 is CSAQPDFGGYTF. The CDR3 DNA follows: TGCAGCGCCCAACCGGACTTCGGGGGCTACACCTTC.